Detailed here is one TCR beta chain. What it binds is not known. V was cut by 5 bases and J by 0 bases, with 10 bases left in between. CDR3 size: 15 residues. Per germline, CDR1 SGHTA and CDR2 FQGTGA. Using immunoSEQ multiplex PCR, the repertoire was profiled, and TCRdb retains in-frame clones only, with some absent. The sample lists about 7,200 clones, 88% occurring once. The entry originates in a study of T cell clonotyping in hematopoietic cell transplantation. Whole-study results and caveats: Broader posttransplant TCR repertoire diversity was predicted by graft donor and pretransplant recipient Inverse Simpson Index values. At the given depth, recipient repertoires were over 97% de novo clonotypes. No sorting was done, leaving CD4 and CD8 contributions mixed. Pathologically expanded recipient clonotypes increased progressively from day 30 to day 180 as diversity fell.

The TCR sequence derives from a male patient in his late teens or twenties who had an allogeneic stem cell transplant from a related donor, so the T cells may come from the graft donor. Some clones in this sample may be carry-over from other donors' samples. This chain links TRBV7-3 with TRBJ2-2; unclear D gene. Sequenced here: PBMCs, sampled 100 days after allogeneic stem cell transplant. The CDR3 spells CASSPERANTGELFF. The CDR3 DNA reads TGTGCCAGCAGCCCAGAAAGGGCGAACACCGGGGAGCTGTTTTTT.